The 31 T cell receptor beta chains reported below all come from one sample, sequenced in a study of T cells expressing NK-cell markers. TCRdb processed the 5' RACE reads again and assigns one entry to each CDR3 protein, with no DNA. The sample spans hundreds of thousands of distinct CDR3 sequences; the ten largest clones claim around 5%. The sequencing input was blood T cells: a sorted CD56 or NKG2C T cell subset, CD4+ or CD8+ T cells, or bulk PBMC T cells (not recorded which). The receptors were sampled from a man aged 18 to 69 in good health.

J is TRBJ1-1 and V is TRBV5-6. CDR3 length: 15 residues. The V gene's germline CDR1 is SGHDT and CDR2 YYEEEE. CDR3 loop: CASSLVDTLNTEAFF.

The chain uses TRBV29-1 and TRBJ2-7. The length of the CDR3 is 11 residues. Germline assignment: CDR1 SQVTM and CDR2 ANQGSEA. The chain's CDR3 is CSVPMGFGQYF.

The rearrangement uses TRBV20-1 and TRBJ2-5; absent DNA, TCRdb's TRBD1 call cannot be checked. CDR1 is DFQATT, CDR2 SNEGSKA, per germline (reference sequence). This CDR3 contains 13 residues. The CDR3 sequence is CSLVNGAQETQYF.

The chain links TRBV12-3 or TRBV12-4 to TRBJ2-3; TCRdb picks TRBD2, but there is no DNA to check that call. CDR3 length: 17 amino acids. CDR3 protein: CASNGGLAGAWADTQYF.

Here the CDR3 reads CAISRASGYGYTF. The gene calls are TRBV10-3 and TRBJ1-2. The CDR3 spans 13 residues. From germline, CDR1 is ENHRY and CDR2 SYGVKD.

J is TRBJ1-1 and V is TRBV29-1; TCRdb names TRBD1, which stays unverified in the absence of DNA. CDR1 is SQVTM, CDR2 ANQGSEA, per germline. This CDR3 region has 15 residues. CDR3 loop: CSARAGGLMNTEAFF.

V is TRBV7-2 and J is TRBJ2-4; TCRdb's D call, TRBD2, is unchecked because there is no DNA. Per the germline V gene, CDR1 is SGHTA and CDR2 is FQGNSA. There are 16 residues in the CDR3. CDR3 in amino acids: CASSRGEAALENIQYF.

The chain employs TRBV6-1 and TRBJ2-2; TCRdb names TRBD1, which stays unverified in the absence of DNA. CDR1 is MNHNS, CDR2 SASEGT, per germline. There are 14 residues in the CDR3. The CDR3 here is CASRPGGRAGELFF.

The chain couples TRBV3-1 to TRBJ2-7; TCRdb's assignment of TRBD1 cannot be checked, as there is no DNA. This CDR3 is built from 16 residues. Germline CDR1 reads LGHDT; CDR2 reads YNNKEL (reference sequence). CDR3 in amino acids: CASSQGGGGLSYEQYF.

The CDR3 reads CASSQRGGPNTGELFF. V gene TRBV4-2 combines with J gene TRBJ2-2; TCRdb designates TRBD1, a call that cannot be tested without DNA. The CDR3 has 16 residues. Germline CDR1 is LGHNA and CDR2 is YNFKEQ.

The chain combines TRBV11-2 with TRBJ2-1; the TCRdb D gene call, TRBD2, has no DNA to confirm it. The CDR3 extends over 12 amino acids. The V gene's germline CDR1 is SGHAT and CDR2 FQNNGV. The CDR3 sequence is CASSSGGARQFF.

This chain's CDR3 is CASSGGPYNSPLHF. J is TRBJ1-6 and V is TRBV11-2; TCRdb's D gene call, TRBD1, goes unchecked for lack of DNA. Germline CDR1 reads SGHAT; CDR2 reads FQNNGV. There are 14 residues in the CDR3.

The CDR3 here is CSAVPGAPNNEQFF. This chain uses TRBV20-1 with TRBJ2-1; TCRdb designates TRBD1, a call that cannot be tested without DNA. The CDR3 has 14 residues. Germline V CDR1 and CDR2: DFQATT, SNEGSKA (reference sequence).

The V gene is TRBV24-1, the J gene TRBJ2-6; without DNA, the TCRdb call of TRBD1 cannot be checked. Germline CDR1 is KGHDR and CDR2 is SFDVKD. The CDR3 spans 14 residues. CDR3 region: CATSGGPGANVLTF.

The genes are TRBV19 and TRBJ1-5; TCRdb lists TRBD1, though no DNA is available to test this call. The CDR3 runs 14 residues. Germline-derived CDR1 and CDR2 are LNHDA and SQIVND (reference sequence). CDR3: CASRGGIGTQPQHF.

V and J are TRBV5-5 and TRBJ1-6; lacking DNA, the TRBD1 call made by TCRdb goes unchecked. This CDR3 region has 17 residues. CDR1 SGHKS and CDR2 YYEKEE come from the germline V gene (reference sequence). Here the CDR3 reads CASSSGALQGARSPLHF.

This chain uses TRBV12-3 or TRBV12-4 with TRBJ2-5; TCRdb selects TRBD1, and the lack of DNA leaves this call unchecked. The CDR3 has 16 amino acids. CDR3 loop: CASSRSGTAFQETQYF.

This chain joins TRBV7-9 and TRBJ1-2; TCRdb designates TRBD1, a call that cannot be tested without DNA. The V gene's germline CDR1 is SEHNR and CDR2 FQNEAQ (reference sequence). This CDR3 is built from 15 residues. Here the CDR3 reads CASSDRGLPYYGYTF.

CDR3 region: CASSQFGTTHNEQFF. The rearrangement uses TRBV14 and TRBJ2-1. CDR1 and CDR2 (germline): SGHDN, FVKESK. This CDR3 contains 15 residues.

CDR3 sequence: CASRREGVYGYTF. The rearrangement joins TRBV5-1 to TRBJ1-2. Germline loops: CDR1 SGHRS, CDR2 YFSETQ. The CDR3 contains 13 residues.

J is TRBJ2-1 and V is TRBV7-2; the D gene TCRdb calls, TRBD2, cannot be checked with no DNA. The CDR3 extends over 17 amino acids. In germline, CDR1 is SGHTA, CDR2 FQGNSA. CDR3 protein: CASSLRSSGGSYNEQFF.

The CDR3 is CASSLPFRGGNNEQFF. This chain links TRBV12-3 or TRBV12-4 with TRBJ2-1; TCRdb names TRBD1, which stays unverified in the absence of DNA. The CDR3 sequence is 16 residues long.

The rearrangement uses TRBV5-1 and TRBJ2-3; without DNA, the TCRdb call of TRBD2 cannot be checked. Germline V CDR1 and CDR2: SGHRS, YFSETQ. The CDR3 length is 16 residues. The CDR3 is CASSLDGGGSADTQYF.

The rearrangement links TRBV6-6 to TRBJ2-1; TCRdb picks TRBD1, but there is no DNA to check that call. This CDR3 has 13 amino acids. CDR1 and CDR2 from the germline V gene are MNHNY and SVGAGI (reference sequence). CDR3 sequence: CASSGQARLAQFF.

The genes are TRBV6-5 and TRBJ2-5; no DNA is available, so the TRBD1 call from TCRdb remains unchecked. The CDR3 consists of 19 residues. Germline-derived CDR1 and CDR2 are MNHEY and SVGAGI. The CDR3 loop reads CASSYPPIQGGDHQETQYF.

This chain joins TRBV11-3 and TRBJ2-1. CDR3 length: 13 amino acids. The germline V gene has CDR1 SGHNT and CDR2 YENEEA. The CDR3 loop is CASSSQTGNEQFF.

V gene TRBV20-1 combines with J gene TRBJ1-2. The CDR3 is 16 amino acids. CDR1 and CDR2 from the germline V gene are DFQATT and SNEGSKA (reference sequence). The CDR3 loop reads CSANLRAGPAYYGYTF.

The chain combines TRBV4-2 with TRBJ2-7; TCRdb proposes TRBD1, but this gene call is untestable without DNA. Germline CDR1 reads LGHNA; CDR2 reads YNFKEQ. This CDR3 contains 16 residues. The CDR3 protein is CASSALTGTGGSEQYF.

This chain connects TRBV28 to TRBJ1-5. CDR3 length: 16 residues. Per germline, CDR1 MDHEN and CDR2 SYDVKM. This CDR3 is CASSNGRQDSNQPQHF.

The CDR3 protein is CASSRFGTQTFYEQYF. The chain links TRBV19 to TRBJ2-7; TCRdb returns TRBD1, unconfirmable since there is no DNA. Germline V gene lookup returns CDR1 LNHDA and CDR2 SQIVND (reference sequence). There are 16 residues in the CDR3.

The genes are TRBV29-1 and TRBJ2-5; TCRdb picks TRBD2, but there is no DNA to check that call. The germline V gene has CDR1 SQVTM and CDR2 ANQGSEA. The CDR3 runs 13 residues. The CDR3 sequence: CSVGNREQETQYF. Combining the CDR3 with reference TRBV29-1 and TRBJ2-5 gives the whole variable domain SAVISQKPSRDICQRGTSLTIQCQVDSQVTMMFWYRQQPGQSLTLIATANQGSEATYESGFVIDKFPISRPNLTFSTLTVSNMSPEDSSIYLCSVGNREQETQYFGPGTRLLVL.